The clone carrying this T cell receptor beta chain was seen a few times. This entry belongs to a study of blood T cell repertoires in COVID-19. The overall study: Acute-phase and convalescent COVID-19 samples originated in the United States, Italy and Spain. Sample material is recorded as cDNA or gDNA derived from T cells, B-cell-depleted T cells, or PBMCs.

Trimming removed 5 bases at V and 5 bases at J, with 9 bases between. CDR1 MNHEY and CDR2 SMNVEV come from the germline V gene (reference sequence). The CDR3 loop spans 12 amino acids. Per the authors' pipeline: Nucleated cell number was recorded as an estimate derived from reference gene primer amplification. Only in-frame clones appear in the TCRdb table, and some are missing; sequencing was by immunoSEQ multiplex PCR. V, J and clone size derive from that table, while D and trimming were established from the DNA sequence. The sample contains over 150,000 clones, 85% of which appear only once. Sequenced input: peripheral blood. The rearrangement links TRBV27 to TRBJ1-2; D is perhaps TRBD1 (5 bases). This sequence was found in a woman older than 75 with COVID-19, enrolled during active disease. Here the CDR3 reads CASSPKGYGYTF. The CDR3 region has the DNA TGTGCCAGCAGTCCTAAGGGGTATGGCTACACCTTC.